This T cell receptor beta chain is drawn from a study of shared clonotypes between healthy human individuals. Study outcomes and limitations: The small donor group covered limited genetic and exposure diversity. Among the subsets, naive ones generally showed larger estimated richness than memory ones. Tissues were not sampled, only blood, and their repertoires likely differ.

Method: immunoSEQ multiplex PCR; TCRdb's copy keeps in-frame clones and lacks some. The data show about 2.2 million clones, just under 95% seen once. V was clipped by 0 bases and J by 4 bases; unmatched bases: 4. CDR3 length: 16 residues. The V gene's germline CDR1 is SGDLS and CDR2 YYNGEE. The naive CD8 subset, CD45RO-negative cells positively selected for CCR7, excluded terminally differentiated effector memory CD45RA+ cells. A remark on this clone: The antigen remains undetermined.

The chain joins TRBV9 to TRBJ1-1, with 12 bases fitting TRBD1. The receptor was derived from a man aged 18 to 29 in good health. Some clones in this sample may be carry-over from other donors' samples. Sequenced input: naive CD8+ T cells from PBMCs. The CDR3 sequence: CASSVGGTGGITEAFF. Written as DNA, the CDR3 is TGTGCCAGCAGCGTAGGAGGGACAGGGGGCATCACTGAAGCTTTCTTT.